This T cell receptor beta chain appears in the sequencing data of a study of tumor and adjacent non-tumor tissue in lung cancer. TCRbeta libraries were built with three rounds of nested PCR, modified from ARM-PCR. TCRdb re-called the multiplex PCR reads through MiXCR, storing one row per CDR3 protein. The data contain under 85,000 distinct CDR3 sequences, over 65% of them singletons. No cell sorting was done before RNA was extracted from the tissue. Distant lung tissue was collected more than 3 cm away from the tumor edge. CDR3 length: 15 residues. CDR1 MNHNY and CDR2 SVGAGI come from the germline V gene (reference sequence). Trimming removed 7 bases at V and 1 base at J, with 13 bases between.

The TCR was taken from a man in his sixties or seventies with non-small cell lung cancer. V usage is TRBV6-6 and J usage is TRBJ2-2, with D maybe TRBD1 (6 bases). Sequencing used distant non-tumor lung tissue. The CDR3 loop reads CASNSRTVNTGELFF. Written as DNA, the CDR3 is TGTGCCAGCAATAGCCGGACAGTGAACACCGGGGAGCTGTTTTTT.